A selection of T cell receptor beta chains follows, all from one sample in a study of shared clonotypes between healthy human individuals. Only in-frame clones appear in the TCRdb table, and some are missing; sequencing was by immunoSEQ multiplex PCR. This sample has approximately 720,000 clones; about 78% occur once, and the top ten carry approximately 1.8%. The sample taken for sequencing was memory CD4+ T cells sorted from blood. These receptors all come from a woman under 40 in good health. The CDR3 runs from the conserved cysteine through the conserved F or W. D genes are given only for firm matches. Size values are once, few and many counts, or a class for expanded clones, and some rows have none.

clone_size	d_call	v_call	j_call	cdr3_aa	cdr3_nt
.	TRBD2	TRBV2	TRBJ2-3	CASSEVKTSGASTDTQYF	TGTGCCAGCAGTGAAGTGAAGACTAGCGGGGCTAGCACAGATACGCAGTATTTT
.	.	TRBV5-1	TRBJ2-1	CASSPGREMNEQFF	TGCGCCAGCAGCCCGGGAAGGGAGATGAATGAGCAGTTCTTC
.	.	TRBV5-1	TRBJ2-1	CASSFDYPTYNEQFF	TGCGCCAGCAGCTTTGACTATCCTACGTACAATGAGCAGTTCTTC
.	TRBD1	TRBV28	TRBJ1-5	CASIFSGTGDQPQHF	TGTGCCAGCATCTTCTCCGGGACAGGCGATCAGCCCCAGCATTTT
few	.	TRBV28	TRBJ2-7	CASSRGREQYF	TGTGCCAGCAGCCGAGGGAGGGAGCAGTACTTC
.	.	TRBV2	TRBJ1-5	CASRWGQGKGQPQHF	TGTGCCAGCAGGTGGGGCCAGGGGAAAGGTCAGCCCCAGCATTTT
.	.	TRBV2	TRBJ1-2	CASSVDPNYGYTF	TGTGCCAGCAGTGTCGATCCAAATTATGGCTACACCTTC
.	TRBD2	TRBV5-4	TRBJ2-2	CASRPYNLGLAGAGTGELFF	TGTGCCAGCAGACCGTACAACCTGGGACTAGCGGGAGCGGGCACCGGGGAGCTGTTTTTT
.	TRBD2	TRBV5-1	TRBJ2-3	CASTKRLAGVSTDTQYF	TGCGCCAGCACCAAAAGACTAGCGGGAGTTAGCACAGATACGCAGTATTTT
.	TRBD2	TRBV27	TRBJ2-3	CASRLRGAGYTDTQYF	TGTGCCAGCAGACTGCGTGGAGCGGGATACACAGATACGCAGTATTTT
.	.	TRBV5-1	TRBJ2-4	CASSLAWGADIQYF	TGCGCCAGCAGCTTGGCCTGGGGGGCAGACATTCAGTACTTC
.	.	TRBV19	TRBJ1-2	CASSPSREGSYTF	TGTGCCAGTAGCCCCTCTAGGGAGGGGAGCTACACCTTC
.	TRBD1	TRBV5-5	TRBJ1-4	CASSDPGQRPEKLFF	TGTGCCAGCAGCGATCCGGGACAGCGACCTGAAAAACTGTTTTTT
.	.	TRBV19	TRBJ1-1	CASSITGLNTEAFF	TGTGCCAGTAGTATCACCGGGCTGAACACTGAAGCTTTCTTT
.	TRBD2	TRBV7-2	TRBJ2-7	CASSSASGRAYEQYF	TGTGCCAGCAGCTCCGCTAGCGGGAGGGCCTACGAGCAGTACTTC
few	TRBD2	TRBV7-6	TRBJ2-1	CASSYGPSREGQFF	TGTGCCAGCAGCTACGGACCGTCCAGGGAGGGGCAGTTCTTC
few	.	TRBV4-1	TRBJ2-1	CASSQNQGSPYNEQFF	TGCGCCAGCAGCCAAAACCAGGGTTCCCCCTACAATGAGCAGTTCTTC
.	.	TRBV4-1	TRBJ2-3	CASANSRGSYRDTQYF	TGCGCCAGCGCTAACTCCCGGGGGAGTTATAGGGATACGCAGTATTTT
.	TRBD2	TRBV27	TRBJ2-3	CASSPLAGGGDTQYF	TGTGCCAGCAGCCCACTAGCGGGAGGAGGAGATACGCAGTATTTT
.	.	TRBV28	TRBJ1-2	CASSSPTHVYGYTF	TGTGCCAGCAGCTCCCCCACTCATGTCTATGGCTACACCTTC
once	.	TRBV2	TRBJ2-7	CASSEYRLADGGRQYF	TGTGCCAGCAGTGAATATCGGCTAGCAGACGGGGGGCGGCAGTACTTC
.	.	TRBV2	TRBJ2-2	CASKGGRNTGELFF	TGTGCCTCAAAAGGGGGGCGTAACACCGGGGAGCTGTTTTTT
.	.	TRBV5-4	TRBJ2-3	CASSLGYTDTQYF	TGTGCCAGCAGCTTGGGATACACAGATACGCAGTATTTT
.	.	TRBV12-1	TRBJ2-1	CASSSPRLGSYNEQFF	TGTGCCAGCAGCTCGCCTCGGCTGGGATCCTACAATGAGCAGTTCTTC
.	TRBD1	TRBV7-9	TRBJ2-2	CASSLSTGNDGELFF	TGTGCCAGCAGCTTGTCGACAGGGAACGATGGGGAGCTGTTTTTT
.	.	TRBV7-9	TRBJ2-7	CASSLARGSHEQYF	TGTGCCAGCAGCTTAGCGCGGGGAAGCCACGAGCAGTACTTC
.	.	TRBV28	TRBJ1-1	CASSLAAAGNTEAFF	TGTGCCAGCAGTTTAGCGGCAGCCGGGAACACTGAAGCTTTCTTT
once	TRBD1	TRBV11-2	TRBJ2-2	CASSPWDRGLIGELFF	TGTGCCAGCAGCCCTTGGGACAGGGGGCTCATCGGGGAGCTGTTTTTT
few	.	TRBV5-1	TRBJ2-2	CASSLEPTNTGELFF	TGTGCCAGCAGCTTGGAGCCTACGAACACCGGGGAGCTGTTTTTT
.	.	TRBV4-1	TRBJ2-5	CASSQRGAAQETQYF	TGCGCCAGCAGCCAGAGGGGTGCAGCCCAAGAGACCCAGTACTTC
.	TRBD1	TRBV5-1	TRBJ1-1	CASSTGQGRNTEAFF	TGCGCCAGCAGCACCGGACAGGGAAGGAACACTGAAGCTTTCTTT
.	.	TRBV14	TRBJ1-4	CASSPWDGRTNEKLFF	TGTGCCAGCAGCCCCTGGGACGGACGAACTAATGAAAAACTGTTTTTT
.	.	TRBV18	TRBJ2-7	CASSLGTHSEQYF	TGTGCCAGCTCACTCGGGACCCATTCTGAGCAGTACTTC
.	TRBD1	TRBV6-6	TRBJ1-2	CASRESGQDYGYTF	TGTGCCAGCAGAGAATCCGGACAGGACTATGGCTACACCTTC
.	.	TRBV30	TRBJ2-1	CAWSMQGRGFSNEQFF	TGTGCCTGGAGCATGCAGGGCAGGGGTTTTTCCAATGAGCAGTTCTTC
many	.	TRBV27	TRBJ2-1	CASSPLVGDYNEQFF	TGTGCCAGCAGTCCCCTGGTTGGAGACTACAATGAGCAGTTCTTC
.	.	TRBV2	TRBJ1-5	CASSVEDTQNQPQHF	TGTGCCAGCAGTGTAGAGGACACCCAAAATCAGCCCCAGCATTTT
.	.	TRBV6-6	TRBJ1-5	CASGLEGSNQPQHF	TGTGCCAGCGGTCTCGAGGGAAGTAATCAGCCCCAGCATTTT
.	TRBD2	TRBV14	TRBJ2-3	CASSLQGLAVRDTQYF	TGTGCCAGCAGCCTCCAGGGACTAGCGGTGAGAGATACGCAGTATTTT
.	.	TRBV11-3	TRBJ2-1	CASSLGTDSSYNEQFF	TGTGCCAGCAGCCTTGGGACCGACAGCTCCTACAATGAGCAGTTCTTC
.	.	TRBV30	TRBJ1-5	CAWSRQANQPQHF	TGTGCCTGGAGTAGACAGGCAAATCAGCCCCAGCATTTT
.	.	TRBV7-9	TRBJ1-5	CASSRFNQPQHF	TGTGCCAGCAGCCGTTTTAATCAGCCCCAGCATTTT
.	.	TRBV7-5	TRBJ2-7	CVRSSPGPALEQYF	TGTGTCAGAAGCTCCCCCGGCCCGGCACTCGAGCAGTACTTC
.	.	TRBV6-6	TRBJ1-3	CASSPQGDGNTIYF	TGTGCCAGCAGTCCACAGGGAGATGGAAACACCATATATTTT
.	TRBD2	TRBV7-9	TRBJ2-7	CASRSPGLAGVLDEQYF	TGTGCCAGCAGATCGCCGGGACTAGCGGGAGTTTTGGACGAGCAGTACTTC